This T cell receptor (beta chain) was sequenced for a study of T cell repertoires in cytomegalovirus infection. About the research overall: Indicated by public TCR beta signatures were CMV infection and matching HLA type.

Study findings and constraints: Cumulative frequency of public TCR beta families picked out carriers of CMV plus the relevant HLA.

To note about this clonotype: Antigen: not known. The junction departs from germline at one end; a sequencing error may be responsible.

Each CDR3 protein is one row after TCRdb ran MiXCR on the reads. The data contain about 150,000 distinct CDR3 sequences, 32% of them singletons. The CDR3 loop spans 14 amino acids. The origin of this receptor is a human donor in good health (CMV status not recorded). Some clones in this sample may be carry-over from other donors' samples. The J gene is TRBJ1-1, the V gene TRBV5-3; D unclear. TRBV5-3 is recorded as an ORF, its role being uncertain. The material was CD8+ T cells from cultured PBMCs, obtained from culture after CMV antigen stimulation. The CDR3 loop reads CASSLDLMNTEAFF. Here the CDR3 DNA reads TGTGCCAGCAGCTTGGACCTAATGAACACTGAAGCTTTCTTT.